This passage covers 14 T cell receptor beta chains from one sample sequenced in a study of blood T cell repertoires in COVID-19. Only in-frame clones appear in the TCRdb table, and some are missing; sequencing was by immunoSEQ multiplex PCR. The data show 300,000 to 400,000 clones, 80% to 90% seen once. Sequenced input: PBMCs or T cells enriched from blood (not recorded which). Receptors were obtained from a middle-aged woman with acute COVID-19.

This sequence joins TRBV28 and TRBJ1-5, with D possibly matching TRBD1 (6 bases). V was trimmed by 2 bases and J by 3 bases, leaving 11 bases between them. The CDR3 loop spans 15 amino acids. CDR1 is MDHEN, CDR2 SYDVKM, per germline. The CDR3, as DNA: TGTGCCAGCAGTTTACAGGGGCTCCTCAATCAGCCCCAGCATTTT. Encoded protein: CASSLQGLLNQPQHF.

The genes are TRBV7-2 and TRBJ1-2; D may be TRBD1 (6 bases). Germline CDR1 SGHTA, CDR2 FQGNSA. The CDR3 spans 15 residues. V gave up 1 base and J gave up 4 bases, with 13 bases separating them. The CDR3 DNA is TGTGCCAGCAGCTTAGACGTAGGGGGACGCTATGGCTACACCTTC. Translation gives CASSLDVGGRYGYTF. The full variable domain, its missing parts supplied by reference TRBV7-2 and TRBJ1-2, is GAGVSQSPSNKVTEKGKDVELRCDPISGHTALYWYRQSLGQGLEFLIYFQGNSAPDKSGLPSDRFSAERTGGSVSTLTIQRTQQEDSAVYLCASSLDVGGRYGYTFGSGTRLTVV.

This clone was found a few times. The chain uses TRBV28 and TRBJ1-4, with a tentative D call TRBD1 (6 bases). CDR3 length equals 16 residues. Germline assignment: CDR1 MDHEN and CDR2 SYDVKM. With 8 bases removed from V and 7 bases from J, the gap between germline ends came to 23 bases. Here the CDR3 reads CASRTAGGQGGEKLFF. The CDR3 nucleotides read TGTGCCAGCCGGACCGCAGGCGGACAAGGGGGTGAAAAACTGTTTTTT. The full variable domain, completed using reference TRBV28 and TRBJ1-4, is DVKVTQSSRYLVKRTGEKVFLECVQDMDHENMFWYRQDPGLGLRLIYFSYDVKMKEKGDIPEGYSVSREKKERFSLILESASTNQTSMYLCASRTAGGQGGEKLFFGSGTQLSVL.

For the CDR3, the DNA is TGTGCCAGCAGCTTAGGATTAGGCGGGAGGGGTGCAGATACGCAGTATTTT. This encodes CASSLGLGGRGADTQYF. The chain couples TRBV7-6 to TRBJ2-3; 9 nucleotides match TRBD2. J was trimmed by 4 bases and V by 1 base; bases with no gene match: 9. CDR3 length equals 17 residues. Germline V gives CDR1 SGHVS, CDR2 FNYEAQ. Full variable domain (remainder filled in from reference TRBV7-6 and TRBJ2-3): GAGVSQSPRYKVTKRGQDVALRCDPISGHVSLYWYRQALGQGPEFLTYFNYEAQQDKSGLPNDRFSAERPEGSISTLTIQRTEQRDSAMYRCASSLGLGGRGADTQYFGPGTRLTVL.

The chain has TRBV10-3 and TRBJ1-5; the D gene is possibly TRBD1 (6 bases). CDR3 length equals 13 residues. V was pared by 4 bases and J by 2 bases, with 6 bases between. Germline lookup yields CDR1 ENHRY and CDR2 SYGVKD. The CDR3 nucleotides are TGTGCCATCAGTGCAGGGGGCAATCAGCCCCAGCATTTT. Protein sequence: CAISAGGNQPQHF.

The chain combines TRBV4-2 with TRBJ2-3; TRBD1 agrees at 10 bases. Germline values: CDR1 LGHNA, CDR2 YNFKEQ. V dropped 1 base and J dropped 2; count of bases not matched to a gene: 6. This CDR3 comprises 17 residues. The CDR3 DNA sequence: TGTGCCAGCAGCCAAGTGACAGGGGGCGGATTCACAGATACGCAGTATTTT. This translates into CASSQVTGGGFTDTQYF.

This rearrangement joins TRBV5-6 to TRBJ2-1, with 7 bases lining up with TRBD1. CDR3 size: 15 residues. V was clipped by 4 bases and J by 2 bases; unmatched bases: 6. Germline CDR1 is SGHDT and CDR2 is YYEEEE. The CDR3 region has the DNA TGTGCCAGCAGCCCGTCGGGACAGCCCTACAATGAGCAGTTCTTC. It translates to CASSPSGQPYNEQFF.

The chain uses TRBV7-6 and TRBJ1-3, with TRBD1 matching over 7 bases. The CDR3 extends over 15 amino acids. From germline, CDR1 is SGHVS and CDR2 FNYEAQ. Germline trimming cut 5 bases from V and 0 bases from J; bases unmatched to any gene: 4. The CDR3 protein is CASSLQGVSGNTIYF. The CDR3 DNA reads as TGTGCCAGCAGCCTGCAGGGGGTCTCTGGAAACACCATATATTTT.

A note on this clone: Germline and junction disagree at one end, which may indicate a read error. The chain uses TRBV24-1 and TRBJ2-7; D unresolved. CDR1 KGHDR and CDR2 SFDVKD come from the germline V gene. CDR3 length equals 12 residues. The CDR3 spells CATSDFSHEQYF. CDR3 DNA: TGTGCCACCAGTGATTTCTCCCACGAGCAGTACTTC.

The chain links TRBV5-4 to TRBJ2-1; 10 nucleotides agree with TRBD2. V lost 0 bases, J lost 10 bases, and 7 bases stayed unmatched. Germline values: CDR1 SGHNT, CDR2 YYREEE (reference sequence). The CDR3 totals 15 residues. The CDR3 here is CASSLDSGRAQEQFF. The CDR3, as DNA: TGTGCCAGCAGCTTGGACAGCGGGAGGGCCCAGGAGCAGTTCTTC.

The rearrangement links TRBV28 to TRBJ1-3; TRBD1 aligns across 9 bases. CDR1 and CDR2 from the germline V gene are MDHEN and SYDVKM. CDR3 length equals 14 residues. V gave up 6 bases and J gave up 11 bases; unmatched junction bases: 11. CDR3 sequence (DNA): TGTGCCAGCAGACCCCCCGGGACAGGGCACTCCATATATTTT. Protein product: CASRPPGTGHSIYF.

V is TRBV5-4 and J is TRBJ2-1, with 7 bases matching TRBD2. V lost 7 bases to trimming and J lost 7 bases; unmatched junction nucleotides: 8. The CDR3 loop spans 13 amino acids. In germline, CDR1 is SGHNT, CDR2 YYREEE (reference sequence). Written as DNA, the CDR3 is TGTGCCAGCGGACGCACGGGAGGAAATGAGCAGTTCTTC. This gives the protein CASGRTGGNEQFF.

V gene TRBV6-2 or TRBV6-3 combines with J gene TRBJ2-3; D perhaps matches TRBD2 (7 bases). The germline V and J ends were trimmed by 0 bases and 2 bases, with 18 bases remaining between them. Germline-derived CDR1 and CDR2 are MNHEY and SVGEGT. The CDR3 totals 18 residues. CDR3 DNA: TGTGCCAGCAGTTACTCGAAGTGGGGACGGGGGGCCACAGATACGCAGTATTTT. Translated, it gives CASSYSKWGRGATDTQYF.

This chain uses TRBV5-1 with TRBJ2-7; 11 positions agree with TRBD1. Germline V gives CDR1 SGHRS, CDR2 YFSETQ. J gave up 2 bases and V 4 bases, and 8 bases lay outside the gene matches. The CDR3 length is 16 residues. CDR3 sequence (DNA): TGCGCCAGCAGCCCACAACCGGGACAGGGGGCCTACGAGCAGTACTTC. Its protein is CASSPQPGQGAYEQYF.